The clone carrying this T cell receptor (beta chain) has only a few counts. Its antigen remains unidentified. The sample belongs to a study of molecular identifiers for immune sequencing clone quantification. Study-wide points: Whereas naive cells kept under 1% of molecules in clones above 20 RNA copies, such clones held over 97% in effectors.

Methods described previously, with TCR primers listed, were used for bulk TCR libraries. TCRdb reprocessed the PCR reads with MiXCR, giving one entry per CDR3 protein. The sample has 460,000 or so distinct CDR3 sequences, roughly 26% seen once. Germline CDR1 and CDR2: SNHLY and FYNNEI. Trimming removed 5 bases at V and 2 bases at J, with 19 bases between. The CDR3 is made up of 16 amino acids. Libraries for naive CD8 T cells, which were made from roughly 21,000 to 960,000 sorted cells, drew on 10%, 30% or 50% of the RNA. V is TRBV2 and J is TRBJ2-7; D is unclear. The source material was naive CD8+ T cells from blood, with Jurkat cell RNA spiked in. Subset: FACS-sorted CD8+CD4-CCR7+CD45RA+ naive T cells. The TCR originated in a human donor in good health. Some libraries in this study had Jurkat cell RNA spiked in. The CDR3 bases are TGTGCCAGCAGTCGAACGCATACTAAGGCCCCCTACGAGCAGTACTTC. Protein: CASSRTHTKAPYEQYF.